This T cell receptor (beta chain) is drawn from a study of beta chain features in type 1 diabetes. The wider study: Researchers looked at 95 million to 140 million sorted cells across all samples.

Each sorted population was over 98% pure. Whole-study results and caveats: In all four CD4+ subsets, TCRB CDR3 length was significantly, moderately reduced in type 1 diabetes.

Trimming shortened V by 4 bases and J by 7 bases, and 11 bases separated the two germline ends. Per the germline V gene, CDR1 is MNHEY and CDR2 is SMNVEV (reference sequence). This CDR3 spans 13 amino acids. About this clone: The antigen is not known.

As every portion of the isolated RNA was reverse transcribed, the sequencing read expressed TCRB transcripts. The protocol was immunoSEQ multiplex PCR, while the TCRdb copy is restricted to in-frame clones and leaves out a portion. Seen here are fewer than 650,000 clones, roughly a sixth observed once, and the top ten hold approximately 0.093%. The sequenced sample was naive CD4+ T cells from blood. The sequence derives from a man aged 18 to 29 in good health. This chain joins TRBV27 and TRBJ2-1; no clear D. The CDR3 coding sequence is TGTGCCAGCAGTTGGGCCGGTGGGAATGAGCAGTTCTTC. Amino acids: CASSWAGGNEQFF.